These 26 T cell receptor beta chains share one sample of origin, sequenced in a study of T-cell memory formation after mild COVID-19. Each CDR3 protein gets one entry after TCRdb re-called the 5' RACE reads with MiXCR. Among approximately 580,000 distinct CDR3 sequences listed, 20% were seen once. What was sequenced was PBMCs or a T cell subset sorted from them (not recorded which). The source is an adult woman who had mild COVID-19 (a few samples of this study predate the infection). Cell type and time point are not known.

This clonotype was counted only a few times. This sequence joins TRBV20-1 and TRBJ1-4, with 7 bases aligning to TRBD1. This CDR3 contains 17 residues. Germline loops: CDR1 DFQATT, CDR2 SNEGSKA (reference sequence). Germline trimming cut 2 bases from V and 6 bases from J; bases unmatched to any gene: 15. The CDR3 DNA reads TGCAGTGCTAGACCTAAGTGGCCGACAGGGTTTTATGAAAAACTGTTTTTT. Translated: CSARPKWPTGFYEKLFF.

The chain employs TRBV7-8 and TRBJ2-1; 8 nucleotides match TRBD2. The length of the CDR3 is 18 residues. V dropped 4 bases and J dropped 0; count of bases not matched to a gene: 11. In germline, CDR1 is SGHVS, CDR2 FQNEAQ. The CDR3 nucleotides are TGTGCCAGCAGCTCTAGAGGACTAGCAGGGAGCTCCTACAATGAGCAGTTCTTC. Its translation: CASSSRGLAGSSYNEQFF.

This chain joins TRBV5-1 and TRBJ1-3, with 11 bases fitting TRBD1. The CDR3 is 16 residues long. Germline loops: CDR1 SGHRS, CDR2 YFSETQ. V shed 3 bases, J shed 1 base, and the junction held 3 bases outside the gene matches. CDR3 in DNA: TGCGCCAGCAGCTACGGACAGGGGGCTTCTGGAAACACCATATATTTT. The encoded protein is CASSYGQGASGNTIYF.

The chain recombines TRBV7-9 with TRBJ1-1; D is possibly TRBD1 (6 bases). Deletions cut 4 bases from V and 4 bases from J, with 13 bases between. The CDR3 has 14 residues. From germline, CDR1 is SEHNR and CDR2 FQNEAQ (reference sequence). Written as DNA, the CDR3 is TGTGCCAGCAGCTCCAGGGGAGACAGCACTGAAGCTTTCTTT. Translating it yields CASSSRGDSTEAFF.

This clonotype was picked up a small number of times. The rearrangement uses TRBV29-1 and TRBJ1-2; D remains ambiguous. Trimming cost V 4 bases and J 8 bases, with 17 bases left between them. CDR3 size: 13 residues. CDR1 and CDR2 (germline): SQVTM, ANQGSEA. The CDR3 DNA reads as TGCAGCGTTGTCCCGGACGGCGGTTGGGGCTACACCTTC. It codes for CSVVPDGGWGYTF.

This clonotype appeared a few times. The CDR3 DNA sequence: TGTGCCAGCAGCTCGCCCCGGGACAGCGCCTACGAGCAGTACTTC. Translation gives CASSSPRDSAYEQYF. This chain connects TRBV6-5 to TRBJ2-7, with 7 bases matching TRBD1. Germline V gene lookup returns CDR1 MNHEY and CDR2 SVGAGI. This CDR3 contains 15 residues. Trimming at V came to 6 bases and at J to 2 bases, leaving 10 bases not matched to a gene.

This clonotype was seen a handful of times. The V gene is TRBV11-3, the J gene TRBJ2-3; 9 bases map to TRBD2. V gave up 1 base and J gave up 1 base; unmatched junction bases: 3. Germline V gene data show CDR1 as SGHNT and CDR2 as YENEEA. The CDR3 totals 16 residues. Here the CDR3 DNA reads TGTGCCAGCAGCTTAGTAGCGGGAGTGGGCACAGATACGCAGTATTTT. Its translation: CASSLVAGVGTDTQYF. Variable domain in full (rest from reference TRBV11-3 and TRBJ2-3): EAGVVQSPRYKIIEKKQPVAFWCNPISGHNTLYWYLQNLGQGPELLIRYENEEAVDDSQLPKDRFSAERLKGVDSTLKIQPAELGDSAVYLCASSLVAGVGTDTQYFGPGTRLTVL.

This clonotype was counted between two and nine times. The V call is TRBV10-3, the J call TRBJ2-2, with 7 nucleotides matching TRBD2. The V gene's germline CDR1 is ENHRY and CDR2 SYGVKD. CDR3 length equals 13 residues. V shed 8 bases and J 9 bases; nucleotides not matched to a gene: 9. CDR3 DNA: TGTGCCATCGGACTAGAGGCAACCAGGGAGCTGTTTTTT. Translating gives CAIGLEATRELFF.

V gene TRBV6-1 combines with J gene TRBJ2-2; tentatively, D is TRBD1 (6 bases). Germline CDR1 and CDR2: MNHNS and SASEGT. Trimming left V 2 bases short and J 4 bases short, with 17 bases between. The length of the CDR3 is 17 residues. The CDR3 nucleotides read TGTGCCAGCAGTGAAAGTTTGTTGGGGGCGAGCACCGGGGAGCTGTTTTTT. This translates into CASSESLLGASTGELFF.

The chain employs TRBV20-1 and TRBJ2-1, with TRBD2 matching 10 bases. CDR3 length: 15 residues. V lost 3 bases and J lost 8; bases outside the gene matches: 10. Germline lookup yields CDR1 DFQATT and CDR2 SNEGSKA (reference sequence). CDR3 region: CSARRTSGENDEQFF. CDR3 coding DNA: TGCAGTGCTAGGAGGACTAGCGGCGAGAATGATGAGCAGTTCTTC.

The gene calls are TRBV14 and TRBJ1-2; D is perhaps TRBD1 (5 bases). The CDR3 contains 15 residues. V lost 4 bases and J lost 5, with 17 bases in between. Germline CDR1 SGHDN, CDR2 FVKESK. CDR3 sequence (DNA): TGTGCCAGCAGCCCCCACACCGGGACGGATTATGGCTACACCTTC. Its protein is CASSPHTGTDYGYTF.

In this sample, this clonotype turned up a few times. The V call is TRBV7-9, the J call TRBJ1-1; D uncertain. CDR1 and CDR2 (germline): SEHNR, FQNEAQ (reference sequence). V gave up 5 bases and J gave up 9 bases, with 19 bases separating them. CDR3 length equals 14 residues. The CDR3 spells CASSPQAGAFKAFF. The CDR3 DNA follows: TGTGCCAGCAGCCCACAAGCGGGTGCCTTCAAAGCTTTCTTT.

Only a few counts were recorded for this clonotype. The V and J genes are TRBV11-2 and TRBJ2-5; D is perhaps TRBD2 (6 bases). This CDR3 spans 14 amino acids. V lost 5 bases and J 3 bases, leaving 13 bases between the germline ends. Germline CDR1 reads SGHAT; CDR2 reads FQNNGV. The DNA for the CDR3 is TGTGCCAGCAGCCCAAGGGACTTTAAAGAGACCCAGTACTTC. Amino acids: CASSPRDFKETQYF.

The rearrangement links TRBV5-6 to TRBJ2-1; TRBD2 is a possible D gene (6 bases). The CDR3 covers 14 residues. Trimming stripped 4 bases from V and 3 bases from J, with 11 bases between. Germline lookup yields CDR1 SGHDT and CDR2 YYEEEE. The DNA of the CDR3 is TGTGCCAGCAGCATACGGGGACTCTACAATGAGCAGTTCTTC. This gives the protein CASSIRGLYNEQFF.

This clonotype was seen only a few times. The CDR3 sequence: CSVATGQGPGYTF. In nucleotides, the CDR3 is TGCAGCGTTGCCACCGGACAGGGTCCTGGCTACACCTTC. This sequence joins TRBV29-1 and TRBJ1-2, with 8 positions matching TRBD1. Germline loops: CDR1 SQVTM, CDR2 ANQGSEA. The CDR3 length is 13 residues. The V gene end was trimmed by 4 bases and the J gene end by 7 bases; junction bases not matched to a gene: 8.

This sequence joins TRBV12-3 or TRBV12-4 and TRBJ2-2, with 8 bases lining up with TRBD2. With 6 bases clipped from V and 3 bases from J, the junction kept 6 bases outside the gene matches. This CDR3 comprises 15 residues. This CDR3 is CASRSGGLHTGELFF. CDR3 nucleotide sequence: TGTGCCAGCAGGTCGGGAGGGCTGCACACCGGGGAGCTGTTTTTT.

This clonotype was counted many times. This chain joins TRBV19 and TRBJ2-2; 9 nucleotides match TRBD1. After removal of 5 bases from V and 2 bases from J, the junction contained 21 bases not matched to a gene. The CDR3 extends over 21 amino acids. Germline CDR1 is LNHDA and CDR2 is SQIVND (reference sequence). For the CDR3, the DNA is TGTGCCAGTAGTCCCAAATCCCTCGGGACAGGGAATCTTCTAAACACCGGGGAGCTGTTTTTT. Its protein is CASSPKSLGTGNLLNTGELFF.

This clonotype was observed a few times. The chain joins TRBV7-2 to TRBJ2-5, with 13 bases matching TRBD2. CDR1 is SGHTA, CDR2 FQGNSA, per germline. This CDR3 is built from 15 residues. The junction had 6 bases not matched to a gene; V was cut back by 5 bases and J by 6 bases. The CDR3 region is CASSPWTSGSKTQYF. The CDR3 coding sequence is TGTGCCAGCAGCCCGTGGACTAGCGGGAGCAAGACCCAGTACTTC. The full variable domain, rest sourced from reference TRBV7-2 and TRBJ2-5, is GAGVSQSPSNKVTEKGKDVELRCDPISGHTALYWYRQSLGQGLEFLIYFQGNSAPDKSGLPSDRFSAERTGGSVSTLTIQRTQQEDSAVYLCASSPWTSGSKTQYFGPGTRLLVL.

This clonotype was detected a few times. The V and J genes are TRBV7-9 and TRBJ2-5, with D perhaps TRBD2 (6 bases). V was pared by 4 bases and J by 5 bases, with 14 bases between. The CDR3 is made up of 14 amino acids. Germline-derived CDR1 and CDR2 are SEHNR and FQNEAQ (reference sequence). The CDR3 sequence: CASSSWGERETQYF. In DNA form, the CDR3 reads TGTGCCAGCAGCTCATGGGGGGAGCGGGAGACCCAGTACTTC.

The genes are TRBV4-1 and TRBJ1-2; D gene uncertain. Germline V lookup: CDR1 MGHRA, CDR2 YSYEKL. Trimming removed 1 base at V and 0 bases at J, with 6 bases between. The length of the CDR3 is 14 residues. CDR3 sequence: CASSQAAANYGYTF. The CDR3 coding sequence is TGCGCCAGCAGCCAAGCTGCAGCTAACTATGGCTACACCTTC.

This clonotype has a handful of counts. The chain joins TRBV30 to TRBJ2-1; D may be TRBD2 (6 bases). V shed 3 bases and J shed 8 bases, with 14 bases lying between them. The CDR3 spans 13 residues. Germline loops: CDR1 GTSNPN, CDR2 SVGIG (reference sequence). CDR3 sequence: CAWRRDSPDEQFF. The CDR3 DNA follows: TGTGCCTGGAGGAGGGACTCCCCGGATGAGCAGTTCTTC.

The chain combines TRBV7-3 with TRBJ2-1; D tentatively fits TRBD1 or TRBD2 (5 bases each). This CDR3 spans 16 amino acids. Germline V lookup: CDR1 SGHTA, CDR2 FQGTGA. Deletions cut 1 base from V and 10 bases from J, with 20 bases between. CDR3 amino acids: CASSLIWDPRGEEQFF. For the CDR3, the DNA is TGTGCCAGCAGCTTAATATGGGACCCACGAGGGGAAGAGCAGTTCTTC.

This clonotype was counted many times. It may be a read error: a sequence one base away is much more abundant. The chain has TRBV7-8 and TRBJ2-3; D may be TRBD2 (6 bases). The germline V gene has CDR1 SGHVS and CDR2 FQNEAQ. V shed 5 bases and J shed 3 bases, with 15 bases lying between them. The CDR3 is 15 residues long. DNA for the CDR3: TGTGCCAGCAGCCCCAGAAAGAGCGGGACAGATACGCAGTATTTT. Translating it yields CASSPRKSGTDTQYF.

The chain carries TRBV27 and TRBJ2-2; D gene uncertain. V was trimmed by 5 bases and J by 7 bases, leaving 8 bases between them. Germline V CDR1 and CDR2: MNHEY, SMNVEV (reference sequence). This CDR3 contains 12 residues. DNA for the CDR3: TGTGCCAGCAGTACCATCGACGGGGAGCTGTTTTTT. This translates into CASSTIDGELFF.

The genes are TRBV12-3 or TRBV12-4 and TRBJ2-2; D not certain. Trimming removed 4 bases at V and 3 bases at J, with 6 bases between. CDR3 length equals 13 residues. CDR3 nucleotide sequence: TGTGCCAGCAGTTGGCTGGACACCGGGGAGCTGTTTTTT. It is translated as CASSWLDTGELFF.

The V call is TRBV5-1, the J call TRBJ1-2; 7 positions agree with TRBD1. Trimming took 5 bases from V and 4 from J; bases not matched to a gene: 8. The CDR3 contains 14 residues. Looked up from germline, CDR1 is SGHRS and CDR2 is YFSETQ. The CDR3, as DNA: TGCGCCAGCAGGACAGGGTCGGGGTCCTATGGCTACACCTTC. Protein sequence: CASRTGSGSYGYTF. Based on the CDR3 plus reference TRBV5-1 and TRBJ1-2, the full variable domain is KAGVTQTPRYLIKTRGQQVTLSCSPISGHRSVSWYQQTPGQGLQFLFEYFSETQRNKGNFPGRFSGRQFSNSRSEMNVSTLELGDSALYLCASRTGSGSYGYTFGSGTRLTVV.